This T cell receptor beta chain was recovered during a study of graft-versus-host responses after intestinal transplantation. The method was immunoSEQ multiplex PCR; TCRdb's version includes in-frame clones alone and lacks a portion of them. Of 73,000 or so clones listed, around 91% are singletons. Study outcomes and limitations: Clonal ratios of graft-versus-host to host-versus-graft in allografts were high for patients exhibiting graft-donor T cell macrochimerism. Researchers found peak circulating GvH clone levels linked to early post-transplant HvG declines.

The CDR3 has 14 amino acids. Trimming took 4 bases from V and 4 from J, leaving 14 bases between them. The germline CDR1 and CDR2 sequences are LNHDA and SQIVND (reference sequence). Comments on this clone: Its antigen remains unknown.

The chain recombines TRBV19 with TRBJ2-7, with a tentative D call TRBD2 (6 bases). The sequence was collected from a human donor who was the organ donor for an intestinal transplant. The sample was unstimulated CD8+ T cells sorted from spleen or lymph node cells, taken before transplant. The DNA for the CDR3 is TGTGCCAGTAGTACCCGGGACTTCCCTTACGAGCAGTACGTC. As protein: CASSTRDFPYEQYV.